This T cell receptor (beta chain) comes out of a study of control samples from healthy donors and cancer patients. Looked up from germline, CDR1 is SGHAT and CDR2 is FQDESV (reference sequence). The CDR3 runs 14 residues. J gave up 0 bases and V 7 bases, and 5 bases lay outside the gene matches. The protocol was immunoSEQ multiplex PCR, while the TCRdb copy is restricted to in-frame clones and leaves out a portion. The sample records 84,000 or so clones, more than 65% being singletons. The V gene is TRBV11-1, the J gene TRBJ1-1, with TRBD1 matching 7 bases. This sequence originates from a man in his 60s with head and neck cancer. The source material was PBMCs. The CDR3 loop is CASTTGNMNTEAFF. In DNA form, the CDR3 reads TGTGCCAGCACGACAGGGAACATGAACACTGAAGCTTTCTTT. The whole variable domain, remainder taken from reference TRBV11-1 and TRBJ1-1, is EAEVAQSPRYKITEKSQAVAFWCDPISGHATLYWYRQILGQGPELLVQFQDESVVDDSQLPKDRFSAERLKGVDSTLKIQPAELGDSAMYLCASTTGNMNTEAFFGQGTRLTVV.